The T cell receptor (beta chain) under discussion was sequenced for a study of cytomegalovirus exposure and HLA in healthy donors. Study-level background: The 90 to 150 validation repertoires matched the roughly 650 first-cohort repertoires in platform, a later analysis reported.

Study findings and constraints: Rare TCR sequences dominated, though some public TCRs recurred in many donors.

Measured with immunoSEQ multiplex PCR; TCRdb has only the in-frame clones, and not every one. The sample yields 150,000 to 200,000 clones, roughly 84% seen once. This CDR3 region has 15 residues. V was pared by 2 bases and J by 6 bases, with 4 bases of the junction left unmatched. The germline gives CDR1 MNHEY, CDR2 SMNVEV (reference sequence). As concerns this clone: Its specificity is unknown.

The donors were part of the roughly 120-subject validation cohort, which stood apart from the approximately 700-subject first cohort. This receptor was obtained from a man aged 25-45 years in good health and CMV-seropositive. The chain joins TRBV27 to TRBJ1-3, with 10 positions matching TRBD1. The sample comprised PBMCs. CDR3 nucleotides: TGTGCCAGCAGTTTAGGAGGACAGGGGGAAAACACCATATATTTT. This sequence encodes CASSLGGQGENTIYF.